This T cell receptor (beta chain) originates from a study of shared clonotypes between healthy human individuals (dated by TCRdb to 2018 to 2020). Broadly, across the study: The cohort comprised a couple of women and a few men aged 18 to 49 years. Per donor, three plates each were used for CD4 naive and CD4 memory, two for CD8 naive, and one for CD8 memory. The study deeply sequenced blood TCR repertoires of five healthy adults to estimate repertoire size and the extent of clonotype sharing between individuals. Different laboratories and diverse techniques were used to prepare libraries and sequence TCR repertoires, to increase sequencing depth and limit assay-specific biases. Leukapheresis yielded between about 0.85 and 9 billion PBMCs per donor. Paper-wide results and their limitations: Sampling was restricted to blood, and TCR repertoires in tissues likely differ from the TCR repertoires found in blood. Sharing across four donors was observed for 4.5% to 6.5% of naive CD4, over 3% of naive CD8, over 2% of memory CD4, and roughly 0.4% of memory CD8 clonotypes. Because the study included a small number of donors, the genetic and exposure-history diversity represented was limited. Compared with non-shared clonotypes, clonotypes shared by all four sorted-subset donors had higher generation probabilities. Incomplete sequencing was indicated by rarefaction of sorted-subset datasets, despite the large sequencing depth. Based on pairwise subsampling, the degree of clonotype sharing among donors was expected to be affected by sequencing depth. Naive subsets generally had larger estimated clonotype richness than memory subsets.

With regard to this clone: No antigen is known for it. No quality values exist for individual bases; no much larger clone is one base distant. The same CDR3 is also encoded by other DNA sequences in this sample.

Using the deep immunoSEQ assay, TCR CDR3 regions were amplified from genomic DNA by multiplex PCR. Genomic DNA extracted from each cell subset was distributed evenly over all wells of several immunoSEQ 96-well plates, and each plate served as one replicate. For sorted subsets, approximately 190 ng genomic DNA, equal to approximately 30,000 T cell genomes, was loaded into each replicate PCR. The purified libraries were quantified using a Qubit 3.0 fluorometer, sized with a Bioanalyzer 2100, and then quantified again using the KAPA Library Quantification kit. Every immunoSEQ 96-well plate was sequenced on a dedicated single-read 150-cycle Illumina NextSeq 550 flow cell. Per the authors' processing: Because only junctional sequences without quality scores were contained in the immunoSEQ output, filtering matching that applied to full-length reads could not be performed. Sequences were annotated with PyIR, a Python wrapper for IgBLAST v1.9, using IMGT germline references to assign V/J genes and CDR3. Reads were removed for weak V/J assignments (E-value above 1e-6), missing CDR3, stop codons, out-of-frame junctions, or ambiguous translated residues. V3J clonotypes were defined as sequences sharing an identical inferred V gene, J gene, and CDR3 amino acid sequence. The percentage overlap between two repertoires was calculated by dividing the number of shared unique clonotypes by the size of the smaller repertoire. Repertoire richness was assessed with RTK rarefaction, the Chao1 estimator, and Recon v2.1 estimates of unobserved clonotypes. Generation probabilities were computed with OLGA for all TCRbeta clonotypes obtained by the gDNA method from several donors. Entries here come from immuneACCESS through TCRdb and include only in-frame sequences with V and J called. Some clones fail to appear in such tables; in the studies checked, an unresolved V gene covers under half of the shortfall, and the cause of the remainder is unknown. From that table come the V and J calls and clone size; the DNA was used to work out D and trimming. In all, the sample holds about 1,800,000 clones, and about 94% of those were seen once. The top ten constitute more than 0.9% of the sample.

CD8 naive samples consisted of CD45RO-negative cells that were positively selected for CCR7, yielding a CD45RA+CCR7+ population without TemRA cells. Healthy HIV-negative adults with no recently reported acute infections or vaccinations were included as donors. Every donor was a Caucasian adult living in Nashville, Tennessee, USA. Blood was obtained by leukapheresis, after which PBMCs were separated by Ficoll-Histopaque density gradient centrifugation and cryopreserved in liquid nitrogen vapor phase. Analytical flow cytometry was used to check the purity and quantity of each magnetically sorted T cell population. Each sorted fraction had its genomic DNA isolated and then quantified by UV absorbance on a Nanodrop 2000c. The CDR3 measures 13 amino acids from cysteine to phenylalanine. Solely the CDR3 DNA is kept, with 39 bases framed from the first base. CDR1 and CDR2 were assigned from the germline V gene as LGHNA and YSLEER. V is shortened by 1 base, J by 4 bases, and the region joining them spans 5 bases.

Recombination linked TRBV4-3 to TRBJ2-1; the D gene cannot be named for sure. The sequence came from a man aged 18 to 29 in good health. The sequenced sample was naive CD8+ T cells sorted from blood. This specimen's cell subset or site label, per the study, means: CD45RA+CCR7+. The CDR3 loop reads CASSQGVYNEQFF. The DNA is as follows: TGCGCCAGCAGCCAAGGGGTTTACAATGAGCAGTTCTTC.